These 22 T cell receptor beta chains originate from one sample sequenced in a study of T cell repertoires in ileal Crohn's disease. The repertoire was sequenced with immunoSEQ multiplex PCR; TCRdb's copy has only in-frame clones and lacks some. Among about 5,800 clones, 95% were seen once, and the ten largest hold about 0.3%. Sample: ileal tissue. Every receptor here comes from an adult with Crohn's disease.

The chain links TRBV5-1 to TRBJ2-7, with unresolved D. CDR1 and CDR2 (germline): SGHRS, YFSETQ. This CDR3 region has 12 residues. V lost 1 base and J lost 5, with 7 bases in between. The CDR3 coding sequence is TGCGCCAGCAGCTTGCGGTTAGACGAGCAGTACTTC. This translates into CASSLRLDEQYF.

V usage is TRBV2 and J usage is TRBJ1-4; 7 bases line up with TRBD1. V was pared by 5 bases and J by 10 bases, with 7 bases of the junction left unmatched. The CDR3 is made up of 13 amino acids. Germline V gene lookup returns CDR1 SNHLY and CDR2 FYNNEI. The CDR3: CASSRQGDAKLFF. In DNA, the CDR3 is TGTGCCAGCAGTCGGCAGGGGGATGCAAAACTGTTTTTT.

The CDR3 bases are TGTGCCAGTAGCCCAACCGCCGCTGTTCAGCAGCATTTT. Its protein product is CASSPTAAVQQHF. The rearrangement uses TRBV19 and TRBJ1-5; D unresolved. This CDR3 has 13 amino acids. Germline CDR1 and CDR2: LNHDA and SQIVND (reference sequence). V lost 6 bases to trimming and J lost 13 bases, with 19 bases between them.

V usage is TRBV29-1 and J usage is TRBJ1-2, with D unclear. CDR3 length: 10 amino acids. Deletions cut 3 bases from V and 4 bases from J, with 3 bases between. Germline values: CDR1 SQVTM, CDR2 ANQGSEA. The CDR3 DNA follows: TGCAGCGTTGACAGCTATGGCTACACCTTC. Amino acids: CSVDSYGYTF.

The chain employs TRBV4-2 and TRBJ2-3; D call uncertain. CDR1 is LGHNA, CDR2 YNFKEQ, per germline. Trimming cost V 3 bases and J 11 bases, with 15 bases left between them. The CDR3 has 13 residues. CDR3 residues: CASSHSGDLGQYF. The CDR3 region has the DNA TGTGCCAGCAGCCACTCCGGCGACTTGGGGCAGTATTTT.

This clone appeared a single time. The chain uses TRBV6-5 and TRBJ2-3; the D gene is possibly TRBD2 (6 bases). The CDR3 spans 14 residues. V was pared by 4 bases and J by 2 bases, with 10 bases between. Germline CDR1 MNHEY, CDR2 SVGAGI. CDR3 amino acids: CASSSGTHTDTQYF. CDR3 coding DNA: TGTGCCAGCAGTTCAGGGACTCACACAGATACGCAGTATTTT.

The V call is TRBV2, the J call TRBJ1-1; D gene uncertain. CDR1 and CDR2 from the germline V gene are SNHLY and FYNNEI. There are 14 residues in the CDR3. V dropped 4 bases and J dropped 2 bases, with 11 bases sitting between them. CDR3: CASSVEAENTEAFF. In nucleotides, the CDR3 is TGTGCCAGCAGTGTGGAGGCAGAAAACACTGAAGCTTTCTTT. The variable domain in full, completed from reference TRBV2 and TRBJ1-1, reads EPEVTQTPSHQVTQMGQEVILRCVPISNHLYFYWYRQILGQKVEFLVSFYNNEISEKSEIFDDQFSVERPDGSNFTLKIRSTKLEDSAMYFCASSVEAENTEAFFGQGTRLTVV.

The chain uses TRBV14 and TRBJ1-2; 7 bases are a match to TRBD1. The V and J ends lost 1 base and 5 bases, in that order; junction bases with no gene match: 13. The CDR3 consists of 17 residues. From germline, CDR1 is SGHDN and CDR2 FVKESK. The CDR3 nucleotides read TGTGCCAGCAGCCAAGGACTGGCGGGACAGATATTTTATGGCTACACCTTC. Residues: CASSQGLAGQIFYGYTF.

The chain carries TRBV9 and TRBJ1-4; 9 bases agree with TRBD1. This CDR3 is 15 amino acids long. The germline CDR1 and CDR2 sequences are SGDLS and YYNGEE. V shed 3 bases, J shed 8 bases, and the junction held 8 bases outside the gene matches. CDR3 coding DNA: TGTGCCAGCAGCGGGAGGACAGGGGCGGGGGAAAAACTGTTTTTT. Translation gives CASSGRTGAGEKLFF.

The chain couples TRBV28 to TRBJ1-5; no reliable D call. Germline CDR1 and CDR2: MDHEN and SYDVKM. CDR3 length: 14 amino acids. Trimming left V 2 bases short and J 5 bases short, with 10 bases between. CDR3 bases: TGTGCCAGCAGTTTAGGGTTTGGGCATCAGCCCCAGCATTTT. Translated: CASSLGFGHQPQHF. Based on the CDR3 plus reference TRBV28 and TRBJ1-5, the full variable domain is DVKVTQSSRYLVKRTGEKVFLECVQDMDHENMFWYRQDPGLGLRLIYFSYDVKMKEKGDIPEGYSVSREKKERFSLILESASTNQTSMYLCASSLGFGHQPQHFGDGTRLSIL.

DNA for the CDR3: TGTGCCAGTAGTATAGTTACAGGGCCTGTTTGTTCCTACGAGCAGTACTTC. This sequence encodes CASSIVTGPVCSYEQYF. The V call is TRBV19, the J call TRBJ2-7, with D possibly being TRBD1 (6 bases). This CDR3 region has 17 residues. CDR1 and CDR2 from the germline V gene are LNHDA and SQIVND (reference sequence). Deletions cut 1 base from V and 1 base from J, with 17 bases between.

The CDR3 nucleotides read TGCGCCAGCAGCTTGGGGTCAGGTTCAGATGGCTACACCTTC. The encoded protein is CASSLGSGSDGYTF. This chain connects TRBV5-1 to TRBJ1-2; D remains ambiguous. The CDR3 has 14 amino acids. V was trimmed by 0 bases and J by 6 bases, leaving 12 bases between them. Germline V lookup: CDR1 SGHRS, CDR2 YFSETQ.

The chain recombines TRBV6-6 with TRBJ2-3, with a weak D call TRBD2 (6 bases). Per the germline V gene, CDR1 is MNHNY and CDR2 is SVGAGI (reference sequence). The CDR3 length is 16 residues. V was shortened by 0 bases and J by 1 base, with 11 bases between the two germline ends. The CDR3 DNA reads TGTGCCAGCAGTTACTCGCTTCGCGGGGGCACAGATACGCAGTATTTT. Translation: CASSYSLRGGTDTQYF.

This clone was found once. This sequence joins TRBV27 and TRBJ2-3; 9 bases fit TRBD2. The CDR3 has 16 amino acids. Germline V gene lookup returns CDR1 MNHEY and CDR2 SMNVEV (reference sequence). J was trimmed by 0 bases and V by 6 bases; bases with no gene match: 7. CDR3 residues: CASRNRAGGSTDTQYF. For the CDR3, the DNA is TGTGCCAGCAGAAACCGAGCGGGGGGAAGCACAGATACGCAGTATTTT.

This clone appeared once. This chain links TRBV27 with TRBJ1-3; no definite D call. Germline V gene data show CDR1 as MNHEY and CDR2 as SMNVEV (reference sequence). The CDR3 is 17 amino acids. Trimming left V 6 bases short and J 0 bases short, with 18 bases between. CDR3 in DNA: TGTGCCAGCAGCCTCCCCATTCTTGGGCCCTCTGGAAACACCATATATTTT. This sequence encodes CASSLPILGPSGNTIYF.

The rearrangement links TRBV9 to TRBJ1-2, with D possibly TRBD1 on 5 matching bases. The CDR3 extends over 15 amino acids. Germline V gives CDR1 SGDLS, CDR2 YYNGEE. Trimming shortened V by 0 bases and J by 6 bases, and 15 bases separated the two germline ends. The CDR3 bases are TGTGCCAGCAGCGTAGCTCCCGCAGGGTTCAATGGCTACACCTTC. Residues: CASSVAPAGFNGYTF.

V is TRBV7-2 and J is TRBJ1-1; D uncertain. The CDR3 spans 11 residues. CDR1 SGHTA and CDR2 FQGNSA come from the germline V gene. The germline V and J ends were trimmed by 1 base and 8 bases, with 5 bases remaining between them. The CDR3 region is CASSLGREAFF. Here the CDR3 DNA reads TGTGCCAGCAGCTTAGGCAGGGAAGCTTTCTTT. The full variable domain, with the rest looked up from reference TRBV7-2 and TRBJ1-1, is GAGVSQSPSNKVTEKGKDVELRCDPISGHTALYWYRQSLGQGLEFLIYFQGNSAPDKSGLPSDRFSAERTGGSVSTLTIQRTQQEDSAVYLCASSLGREAFFGQGTRLTVV.

The sample holds one count of this clone. The rearrangement links TRBV7-2 to TRBJ2-6, with a possible D match to TRBD1 (6 bases). The V end was cut by 4 bases, the J end by 2 bases, with 15 bases between. This CDR3 is 17 amino acids long. Germline CDR1 reads SGHTA; CDR2 reads FQGNSA. CDR3 bases: TGTGCCAGCAGCTCGCCCGACAGGCTCGCTGGGGCCAACGTCCTGACTTTC. This gives the protein CASSSPDRLAGANVLTF.

This chain connects TRBV30 to TRBJ2-3; the D gene is possibly TRBD2 (5 bases). This CDR3 region has 12 residues. Per the germline V gene, CDR1 is GTSNPN and CDR2 is SVGIG (reference sequence). Trimming took off 4 bases at V and 9 bases at J, with 14 bases between the two ends. CDR3 sequence (DNA): TGTGCCTGGATCGGGGAAACGGGGACGCAGTATTTT. Encoded protein: CAWIGETGTQYF.

The V and J genes are TRBV5-6 and TRBJ2-2, with TRBD1 identical over 7 bases. The CDR3 runs 16 residues. Germline V lookup: CDR1 SGHDT, CDR2 YYEEEE. The V segment lost 1 base and the J segment 4 bases; nucleotides outside the gene matches: 7. The CDR3 protein is CASSLWKGAVTGELFF. DNA for the CDR3: TGTGCCAGCAGCTTGTGGAAGGGGGCGGTCACCGGGGAGCTGTTTTTT.

V gene TRBV4-2 combines with J gene TRBJ1-4, with 9 bases identical to TRBD1. Germline V gene lookup returns CDR1 LGHNA and CDR2 YNFKEQ. This CDR3 has 16 amino acids. V was clipped by 4 bases and J by 7 bases; unmatched bases: 10. CDR3 nucleotide sequence: TGTGCCAGCAGCCCGGGACAGGGTAACGGGGGTGAAAAACTGTTTTTT. This gives the protein CASSPGQGNGGEKLFF.

This chain links TRBV18 with TRBJ2-7; possible D gene TRBD1, 6 bases. Germline CDR1 is KGHSH and CDR2 is LQKENI. Trimming stripped 6 bases from V and 4 bases from J, with 10 bases between. The CDR3 is 12 residues long. In nucleotides, the CDR3 is TGTGCCAGCTCCTCAGGGGTTTACGAGCAGTACGTC. Amino acids: CASSSGVYEQYV.